A selection of T cell receptor beta chains follows, all from one sample in a study of T cells in Graves' hyperthyroidism and ophthalmopathy. MiXCR was run by TCRdb on the multiplex PCR reads, yielding one entry per CDR3 protein. The top ten hold roughly 33% of the sample, which has around 430,000 distinct CDR3 sequences, 15% seen once. The sequencing sample was made of blood. Receptors originate from a woman aged 25 to 45 with Graves' hyperthyroidism. CDR3s include the opening cysteine and the closing phenylalanine or tryptophan. A D gene is named only where the DNA matches it firmly. Size values are once, few and many counts, or a class for expanded clones, and some rows have none.

D	J	V	size	CDR3	DNA
.	TRBJ2-1	TRBV6-1	many	CASSEVGASIYNEQFF	TGTGCCAGCAGTGAAGTCGGAGCGTCAATCTACAATGAGCAGTTCTTC
TRBD2	TRBJ2-1	TRBV28	many	CASSLAGGGFSRLGEQFF	TGTGCCAGCAGTCTAGCGGGAGGGGGTTTTTCGCGATTGGGTGAGCAGTTCTTC
.	TRBJ1-6	TRBV6-5	.	CASSYSGGEYNSPLHF	TGTGCCAGCAGTTACTCGGGGGGCGAGTATAATTCACCCCTCCACTTT
.	TRBJ2-5	TRBV2	.	CASSEALLRPQETQYF	TGTGCCAGCAGTGAAGCGCTCTTACGGCCGCAAGAGACCCAGTACTTC
.	TRBJ1-2	TRBV30	.	CAWSVGQYGYTF	TGTGCCTGGAGTGTTGGACAGTATGGCTACACCTTC
.	TRBJ2-2	TRBV5-8	few	CASSTSGMGNTGELFF	TGTGCCAGCAGTACCTCCGGGATGGGGAACACCGGGGAGCTGTTTTTT
TRBD1	TRBJ1-5	TRBV6-1	many	CASNEQGASNQPQHF	TGTGCCAGCAATGAACAGGGGGCAAGCAATCAGCCCCAGCATTTT
.	TRBJ2-3	TRBV3-1	many	CASSQDRAMDTQYF	TGTGCCAGCAGCCAAGACAGGGCTATGGATACGCAGTATTTT
.	TRBJ2-3	TRBV30	many	CAWSQGGTTDTQYF	TGTGCCTGGAGCCAGGGCGGGACCACAGATACGCAGTATTTT
TRBD2	TRBJ2-5	TRBV2	.	CASSENGLDQETQYF	TGTGCCAGCAGTGAAAACGGACTAGACCAAGAGACCCAGTACTTC
TRBD2	TRBJ2-3	TRBV11-2	many	CASSWASGISTDTQYF	TGTGCCAGCAGCTGGGCTAGCGGGATTAGCACAGATACGCAGTATTTT
TRBD2	TRBJ2-7	TRBV27	.	CASSLGLAGEFYEQYF	TGTGCCAGCAGCCTTGGACTAGCGGGAGAGTTCTACGAGCAGTACTTC
.	TRBJ2-3	TRBV25-1	.	CASSDPPSGPRPVDTQYF	TGTGCCAGCAGTGACCCCCCCTCCGGGCCCCGACCGGTAGATACGCAGTATTTT
.	TRBJ1-2	TRBV6-1	few	CASRQNYGYTF	TGTGCCAGCAGACAAAACTATGGCTACACCTTC
.	TRBJ1-2	TRBV6-6	few	CASSYSFDSVAYTF	TGTGCCAGCAGTTACTCGTTCGACAGTGTTGCATACACCTTC
.	TRBJ2-7	TRBV2	many	CASSESYREFDEQYF	TGTGCCAGCAGTGAAAGTTACAGGGAGTTCGACGAGCAGTACTTC
.	TRBJ2-5	TRBV5-1	.	CASSLADRETQYF	TGCGCCAGCAGCTTGGCGGATCGAGAGACCCAGTACTTC
TRBD2	TRBJ2-7	TRBV6-1	few	CASGREAYEQYF	TGTGCCAGCGGGCGGGAGGCATACGAGCAGTACTTC
TRBD1	TRBJ1-5	TRBV20-1	many	CSASGTGNQPQHF	TGCAGTGCGTCCGGGACAGGCAATCAGCCCCAGCATTTT
.	TRBJ2-2	TRBV11-2	.	CAGGTGTGELFF	TGTGCGGGCGGGACGGGGACCGGGGAGCTGTTTTTT
.	TRBJ2-4	TRBV11-2	.	CASSFPPTDIAKNIQYF	TGTGCCAGCAGCTTTCCCCCGACAGATATAGCCAAAAACATTCAGTACTTC
.	TRBJ1-5	TRBV20-1	few	CSASKGQGSQPQHF	TGCAGTGCCAGTAAGGGCCAGGGGTCCCAGCCCCAGCATTTT
.	TRBJ1-1	TRBV19	many	CASSIGYTEAFF	TGTGCCAGTAGTATCGGGTACACTGAAGCTTTCTTT
TRBD2	TRBJ2-1	TRBV12-3/TRBV12-4	many	CASSQSGKYNEQFF	TGTGCCAGCAGCCAGAGCGGGAAATACAATGAGCAGTTCTTC
.	TRBJ2-1	TRBV12-5	many	CASGLGTHIQAEQFF	TGTGCTAGTGGTTTGGGGACCCATATACAGGCTGAGCAGTTCTTC
.	TRBJ1-5	TRBV20-1	few	CSARDPRSGNQPQHF	TGCAGTGCTAGAGATCCTAGGAGCGGCAATCAGCCCCAGCATTTT
.	TRBJ2-3	TRBV18	few	CASSPPNWATQYF	TGTGCCAGCTCACCACCGAACTGGGCTACGCAGTATTTT
.	TRBJ2-4	TRBV5-1	few	CASSGQARKGKNIQYF	TGCGCCAGCAGCGGGCAGGCCAGGAAAGGCAAAAACATTCAGTACTTC
TRBD2	TRBJ2-1	TRBV11-2	many	CASRVAGSYNEQFF	TGTGCCAGCAGAGTAGCGGGAAGCTACAATGAGCAGTTCTTC
.	TRBJ1-2	TRBV29-1	.	CSVPGRRGYTF	TGCAGCGTGCCCGGGAGGAGAGGCTACACCTTC
.	TRBJ1-5	TRBV4-1	many	CASSQEYWTASNQPQHF	TGCGCCAGCAGCCAAGAATATTGGACAGCCTCAAATCAGCCCCAGCATTTT
TRBD2	TRBJ2-7	TRBV7-2	many	CASSLGTGSTSGRGLARYEQYF	TGTGCCAGCAGCTTAGGAACAGGCTCGACTAGCGGGAGAGGTCTAGCCAGGTACGAGCAGTACTTC
.	TRBJ1-1	TRBV30	many	CAWSPSGNTEAFF	TGTGCCTGGAGCCCAAGTGGGAACACTGAAGCTTTCTTT
.	TRBJ2-4	TRBV28	.	CASSPGQIIAKNIQYF	TGTGCCAGCAGTCCAGGACAGATTATAGCCAAAAACATTCAGTACTTC
.	TRBJ1-4	TRBV18	few	CASSPLTRDRWTNEKLFF	TGTGCCAGCTCGCCTCTGACCCGGGACCGATGGACTAATGAAAAACTGTTTTTT
.	TRBJ1-1	TRBV2	many	CASSVFGSMNTEAFF	TGTGCCAGCAGTGTGTTCGGGAGCATGAACACTGAAGCTTTCTTT
TRBD1	TRBJ1-2	TRBV18	many	CASSPNRDRATGYTF	TGTGCCAGCTCACCGAACCGGGACAGGGCCACGGGCTACACCTTC
TRBD2	TRBJ2-3	TRBV27	few	CASSLPPLGGDTQYF	TGTGCCAGCAGTTTACCCCCCCTGGGGGGGGATACGCAGTATTTT
.	TRBJ2-2	TRBV6-1	.	CASSEAGRGRDGELFF	TGTGCCAGCAGTGAAGCAGGGAGGGGGCGGGACGGGGAGCTGTTTTTT
.	TRBJ2-1	TRBV7-2	many	CASSLGGGASYNEQFF	TGTGCCAGCAGCTTGGGGGGAGGAGCCTCGTACAATGAGCAGTTCTTC
TRBD1	TRBJ1-1	TRBV28	few	CASSFRTGGWNTEAFF	TGTGCCAGCAGTTTTCGGACAGGGGGTTGGAACACTGAAGCTTTCTTT
.	TRBJ2-7	TRBV7-8	many	CASSLEEGWYEQYF	TGTGCCAGCAGCTTAGAGGAGGGGTGGTACGAGCAGTACTTC
TRBD1	TRBJ2-1	TRBV27	many	CASSVYVTGTGGENEQFF	TGTGCCAGCAGTGTGTACGTTACCGGGACAGGGGGCGAGAATGAGCAGTTCTTC
TRBD1	TRBJ1-1	TRBV20-1	many	CSAKVGTANTEAFF	TGCAGTGCTAAGGTCGGGACAGCGAACACTGAAGCTTTCTTT
.	TRBJ1-5	TRBV19	.	CASSIDRVGSAQPQHF	TGTGCCAGTAGTATAGATCGTGTAGGGTCGGCTCAGCCCCAGCATTTT
.	TRBJ2-2	TRBV3-1	many	CASSRFRPSNTGELFF	TGTGCCAGCAGCCGTTTTCGACCGTCGAACACCGGGGAGCTGTTTTTT
TRBD1	TRBJ1-2	TRBV30	few	CAWSRTGGGRNYGYTF	TGTGCCTGGAGTCGGACAGGGGGCGGCCGAAACTATGGCTACACCTTC
TRBD1	TRBJ2-7	TRBV20-1	many	CSARGPGQGSYEQYF	TGCAGTGCTAGGGGACCGGGACAGGGGTCCTACGAGCAGTACTTC
.	TRBJ2-7	TRBV13	.	CASSLTQRNSYEQYF	TGTGCCAGCAGCCTGACCCAGCGGAACTCCTACGAGCAGTACTTC
TRBD1	TRBJ2-7	TRBV7-2	many	CASSTDRGQAYEQYF	TGTGCCAGCAGCACCGACAGGGGGCAGGCCTACGAGCAGTACTTC
TRBD1	TRBJ1-1	TRBV20-1	many	CSARAIGTGVHTEAFF	TGCAGTGCTAGAGCTATAGGGACAGGGGTGCACACTGAAGCTTTCTTT
.	TRBJ1-5	TRBV20-1	few	CSANFKGNQPQHF	TGCAGTGCTAATTTCAAGGGCAATCAGCCCCAGCATTTT
.	TRBJ1-1	TRBV5-1	.	CASSWGDTNTEAFF	TGCGCCAGCAGCTGGGGAGACACGAACACTGAAGCTTTCTTT
.	TRBJ1-1	TRBV25-1	.	CASSDQGVSTEAFF	TGTGCCAGCAGTGATCAGGGTGTGAGCACTGAAGCTTTCTTT